Presented here are 29 T cell receptor beta chains from one specimen sequenced in a study of T cells in Graves' hyperthyroidism and ophthalmopathy. Amplification of TCR beta CDR3 regions was performed using RNA transcripts as template. RT-PCR in the first round (using the HTBI primer set) targeted the TCR CDR3. TCRdb re-analysed the multiplex PCR reads in MiXCR, keeping a single row per CDR3 protein. Of around 600,000 distinct CDR3 sequences detected, around a sixth appear once; the ten largest clones hold around 7.5%. What was sequenced was blood. The receptors originated from a woman aged 25 to 39 with Graves' hyperthyroidism.

This clonotype was counted many times. Compared with germline, one end of the junction differs, possibly owing to a read error. The chain joins TRBV12-3 or TRBV12-4 to TRBJ2-5; 9 bases are shared with TRBD1. CDR3 length: 14 amino acids. The CDR3 region is CASSFYGQGRRPDF. CDR3 nucleotide sequence: TGTGCCAGCAGTTTCTATGGACAGGGGCGAAGGCCCGACTTC.

This clonotype was counted many times. The V call is TRBV6-1, the J call TRBJ2-7; either TRBD1 or TRBD2 may fit D (5 bases each). Germline V gene data show CDR1 as MNHNS and CDR2 as SASEGT. Trimming left V 2 bases short and J 1 base short, with 15 bases between. The CDR3 extends over 16 amino acids. This CDR3 reads CASSEIGAGNSYEQYF. The CDR3 DNA follows: TGTGCCAGCAGTGAAATTGGGGCGGGCAATTCCTACGAGCAGTACTTC.

This clonotype was counted at least ten times. The CDR3 loop reads CASSFGGTSGRAYEQYF. The DNA for the CDR3 is TGTGCCAGCAGCTTCGGTGGGACTAGCGGGAGGGCCTACGAGCAGTACTTC. The rearrangement uses TRBV11-1 and TRBJ2-7; the match to TRBD2 covers 16 bases. This CDR3 is 17 amino acids long. The V gene's germline CDR1 is SGHAT and CDR2 FQDESV (reference sequence). V lost 3 bases to trimming and J lost 2 bases; unmatched junction nucleotides: 4.

This clonotype was seen a handful of times. This chain uses TRBV7-9 with TRBJ2-1, with 9 nucleotides matching TRBD2. The CDR3 extends over 14 amino acids. The germline V gene encodes CDR1 SEHNR and CDR2 FQNEAQ (reference sequence). Trimming cost V 2 bases and J 8 bases; bases outside gene matches: 4. In DNA, the CDR3 is TGTGCCAGCAGCTTATTGCGGGAGGGTGATGAGCAGTTCTTC. It codes for CASSLLREGDEQFF.

The gene calls are TRBV11-2 and TRBJ2-7; D is undetermined. The germline V gene has CDR1 SGHAT and CDR2 FQNNGV. V was trimmed by 5 bases and J by 6 bases, leaving 17 bases between them. The CDR3 covers 14 residues. CDR3 sequence: CASSLVRGHVEQYF. CDR3 nucleotides: TGTGCCAGCAGCCTGGTGAGAGGCCACGTCGAGCAGTACTTC.

The J gene is TRBJ2-5, the V gene TRBV2; TRBD1 matches 8 bases. CDR1 and CDR2 from the germline V gene are SNHLY and FYNNEI. CDR3 length equals 16 residues. V gave up 4 bases and J gave up 1 base; unmatched junction bases: 8. The CDR3 loop reads CASSGRSTGGQETQYF. In nucleotides, the CDR3 is TGTGCCAGCAGTGGTCGTTCTACAGGGGGCCAAGAGACCCAGTACTTC.

The gene calls are TRBV19 and TRBJ2-6; 10 bases map to TRBD1. This CDR3 is built from 18 residues. CDR1 and CDR2 (germline): LNHDA, SQIVND (reference sequence). After removal of 6 bases from V and 1 base from J, the junction contained 9 bases not matched to a gene. The CDR3 coding sequence is TGTGCCAGTAGCCGGACAGGGGGAACCTCTTCTGGGGCCAACGTCCTGACTTTC. Translating gives CASSRTGGTSSGANVLTF.

This chain joins TRBV24-1 and TRBJ2-1; 14 bases line up with TRBD2. V lost 7 bases to trimming and J lost 8 bases; unmatched junction nucleotides: 6. The CDR3 runs to 15 residues. Germline values: CDR1 KGHDR, CDR2 SFDVKD. Here the CDR3 reads CATRSGTSGSDEQFF. CDR3 coding DNA: TGTGCCACCAGGAGTGGGACTAGCGGGAGCGATGAGCAGTTCTTC.

This clonotype came up many times. This rearrangement joins TRBV30 to TRBJ2-2, with 7 bases that match TRBD1. Germline CDR1 is GTSNPN and CDR2 is SVGIG (reference sequence). V trimming: 4 bases; J trimming: 4 bases; junction bases outside the gene matches: 6. The CDR3 is made up of 14 amino acids. CDR3 in DNA: TGTGCCTGGAACCCGGGACAGACCACCGGGGAGCTGTTTTTT. Translated, it gives CAWNPGQTTGELFF.

This clonotype was observed a few times. V usage is TRBV5-1 and J usage is TRBJ2-2, with TRBD2 matching 8 bases. Germline V gene lookup returns CDR1 SGHRS and CDR2 YFSETQ. The CDR3 has 16 amino acids. V shed 2 bases, J shed 1 base, and the junction held 4 bases outside the gene matches. CDR3 in amino acids: CASSLGLAENTGELFF. CDR3 nucleotide sequence: TGCGCCAGCAGCTTAGGACTAGCCGAGAACACCGGGGAGCTGTTTTTT.

The chain is built from TRBV18 and TRBJ2-1, with 9 bases matching TRBD2. The germline gives CDR1 KGHSH, CDR2 LQKENI. The CDR3 runs 16 residues. The V gene end was trimmed by 0 bases and the J gene end by 0 bases; junction bases not matched to a gene: 0. CDR3 in amino acids: CASSPPAGGSYNEQFF. CDR3 DNA: TGTGCCAGCTCACCACCAGCGGGGGGCTCCTACAATGAGCAGTTCTTC.

There are a few counts of this clonotype. This rearrangement joins TRBV10-3 to TRBJ2-5; 9 bases agree with TRBD2. Germline lookup yields CDR1 ENHRY and CDR2 SYGVKD. CDR3 size: 14 residues. V was pared by 7 bases and J by 5 bases, with 8 bases of the junction left unmatched. CDR3: CAITDSGSRETQYF. The CDR3 DNA sequence: TGTGCCATCACGGATAGCGGGAGTAGGGAGACCCAGTACTTC.

The sample holds a few counts of this clonotype. V usage is TRBV9 and J usage is TRBJ2-2; tentatively, D is TRBD2 (5 bases). This CDR3 spans 15 amino acids. Trimming removed 4 bases from V and 3 bases from J, with 13 bases in between. Germline-derived CDR1 and CDR2 are SGDLS and YYNGEE. In DNA, the CDR3 is TGTGCCAGCAGCCAACCCCGGGATTACACCGGGGAGCTGTTTTTT. Translation gives CASSQPRDYTGELFF.

This clonotype was detected ten times or more. The rearrangement joins TRBV7-9 to TRBJ2-2; no firm D call. CDR3 length: 15 amino acids. Trimming left V 1 base short and J 0 bases short, with 6 bases between. Germline assignment: CDR1 SEHNR and CDR2 FQNEAQ (reference sequence). The CDR3 here is CASSLGQTNTGELFF. The DNA of the CDR3 is TGTGCCAGCAGCTTAGGCCAAACGAACACCGGGGAGCTGTTTTTT.

This clonotype was picked up one time. The chain recombines TRBV28 with TRBJ2-4, with D perhaps TRBD1 (6 bases). The V and J ends lost 8 bases and 0 bases respectively, with 11 bases between them. The CDR3 is 14 amino acids. Germline CDR1 is MDHEN and CDR2 is SYDVKM. CDR3 region: CASEGVSAKNIQYF. CDR3 bases: TGTGCCAGCGAGGGGGTTTCAGCCAAAAACATTCAGTACTTC.

This clonotype showed up many times. The chain carries TRBV28 and TRBJ2-5; D may be TRBD2 (6 bases). CDR3 length: 15 residues. V lost 5 bases to trimming and J lost 4 bases, with 17 bases between them. Germline values: CDR1 MDHEN, CDR2 SYDVKM. The CDR3 DNA sequence: TGTGCCAGCAGTCCTCGTGGGGGAGGCCGAGAGACCCAGTACTTC. Its protein is CASSPRGGGRETQYF.

CDR3 residues: CAWSAPTGELFF. The CDR3 coding sequence is TGTGCCTGGAGTGCCCCTACCGGGGAGCTGTTTTTT. The chain employs TRBV30 and TRBJ2-2, with no clear D. Trimming shortened V by 1 base and J by 5 bases, and 5 bases separated the two germline ends. CDR3 length: 12 amino acids. Germline V gene data show CDR1 as GTSNPN and CDR2 as SVGIG (reference sequence).

This clonotype was counted at least ten times. The CDR3 DNA reads as TGTGCCTGGAACAGGGGCGCCTACGAGCAGTACTTC. Protein sequence: CAWNRGAYEQYF. The rearrangement uses TRBV30 and TRBJ2-7; 7 positions match TRBD1. The CDR3 sequence is 12 residues long. V lost 4 bases, J lost 2 bases, and 2 bases stayed unmatched. Germline CDR1 GTSNPN, CDR2 SVGIG (reference sequence).

In its sample, this clonotype was seen many times. This chain uses TRBV2 with TRBJ2-1, with D perhaps TRBD1 (5 bases). The CDR3 is 15 amino acids. Germline V gene data show CDR1 as SNHLY and CDR2 as FYNNEI. Trimming left V 3 bases short and J 2 bases short, with 11 bases between. In DNA form, the CDR3 reads TGTGCCAGCAGTGATGGGCTAGGGGCCTACAATGAGCAGTTCTTC. Translated, it gives CASSDGLGAYNEQFF. The variable domain in full, with the rest retrieved from reference TRBV2 and TRBJ2-1, is EPEVTQTPSHQVTQMGQEVILRCVPISNHLYFYWYRQILGQKVEFLVSFYNNEISEKSEIFDDQFSVERPDGSNFTLKIRSTKLEDSAMYFCASSDGLGAYNEQFFGPGTRLTVL.

This clonotype was seen at least ten times. The J gene is TRBJ2-1, the V gene TRBV5-1, with TRBD1 identical over 9 bases. The CDR3 spans 15 residues. The germline V gene encodes CDR1 SGHRS and CDR2 YFSETQ. J was trimmed by 2 bases and V by 3 bases; bases with no gene match: 3. DNA for the CDR3: TGCGCCAGCAGCTCGGGACAGGGACCCTACAATGAGCAGTTCTTC. Translation gives CASSSGQGPYNEQFF. Together with reference TRBV5-1 and TRBJ2-1, the CDR3 gives the full variable domain: KAGVTQTPRYLIKTRGQQVTLSCSPISGHRSVSWYQQTPGQGLQFLFEYFSETQRNKGNFPGRFSGRQFSNSRSEMNVSTLELGDSALYLCASSSGQGPYNEQFFGPGTRLTVL.

There are many counts of this clonotype. The chain couples TRBV28 to TRBJ1-1; weak D call: TRBD1 (5 bases). V lost 7 bases, J lost 0 bases, and 21 bases lay in between. Germline values: CDR1 MDHEN, CDR2 SYDVKM. There are 17 residues in the CDR3. The CDR3 DNA follows: TGTGCCAGCACCTACGCAGGGTTCTCGCCGATGAACACTGAAGCTTTCTTT. It translates to CASTYAGFSPMNTEAFF.

Ten or more counts support this clonotype. The rearrangement links TRBV11-2 to TRBJ2-2; 9 positions match TRBD1. V shed 4 bases and J 5 bases; nucleotides not matched to a gene: 8. Germline loops: CDR1 SGHAT, CDR2 FQNNGV. This CDR3 is 16 amino acids long. This CDR3 is CASSYGTGRGTGELFF. For the CDR3, the DNA is TGTGCCAGCAGCTACGGGACAGGGAGAGGAACCGGGGAGCTGTTTTTT.

This clonotype has a handful of counts. The chain has TRBV19 and TRBJ2-7; no firm D call. Per the germline V gene, CDR1 is LNHDA and CDR2 is SQIVND (reference sequence). The ends were cut back, 2 bases at V and 2 bases at J, with 10 bases in the middle. The CDR3 runs to 14 residues. CDR3 loop: CASSITHLTYEQYF. Written as DNA, the CDR3 is TGTGCCAGTAGTATAACCCACCTCACCTACGAGCAGTACTTC.

This clonotype was picked up many times. The chain couples TRBV12-3 or TRBV12-4 to TRBJ1-1, with D perhaps matching TRBD1 (6 bases). This CDR3 is 12 amino acids long. V gave up 9 bases and J gave up 7 bases, with 15 bases separating them. DNA of the CDR3: TGTGCCAGTTTAACAGGGTGGGGTGAAGCTTTCTTT. Its translation: CASLTGWGEAFF.

In regard to this clonotype: The junction departs from germline at one end; a sequencing error may be responsible. This chain joins TRBV7-2 and TRBJ2-5; D tentatively reads TRBD1 or TRBD2 (5 bases each). CDR1 is SGHTA and CDR2 is FQGNSA in the germline V gene. The CDR3 is 13 amino acids. The CDR3 loop is CASSQSGIQATHF. In DNA form, the CDR3 reads TGTGCCAGCAGCCAGTCCGGGATACAGGCCACGCACTTC.

CDR3 sequence reads: CASSSGTLGTQYF. Here the CDR3 DNA reads TGTGCCAGCAGCTCAGGGACGCTGGGGACCCAGTACTTC. This chain joins TRBV11-2 and TRBJ2-5; TRBD1 or TRBD2 may be the D gene (5 bases each). Trimming shortened V by 4 bases and J by 7 bases, and 13 bases separated the two germline ends. This CDR3 has 13 residues. CDR1 and CDR2 (germline): SGHAT, FQNNGV.

This clonotype was counted at least ten times. The V call is TRBV20-1, the J call TRBJ2-7, with TRBD2 matching over 11 bases. This CDR3 comprises 12 residues. Trimming removed 6 bases from V and 5 bases from J; junction bases left unmatched: 3. The germline V gene encodes CDR1 DFQATT and CDR2 SNEGSKA (reference sequence). CDR3 nucleotides: TGCAGTGCCAGACTAGCGGGGAACGAGCAGTACTTC. Its protein is CSARLAGNEQYF.

In its sample, this clonotype was seen many times. V is TRBV12-3 or TRBV12-4 and J is TRBJ2-3; D perhaps matches TRBD1 (6 bases). With 6 bases removed from V and 5 bases from J, the gap between germline ends came to 18 bases. The length of the CDR3 is 15 residues. DNA for the CDR3: TGTGCCAGCAGGAGAGCTTTACTAGGGGGAGATACGCAGTATTTT. Amino acids: CASRRALLGGDTQYF.

This chain joins TRBV12-3 or TRBV12-4 and TRBJ2-2, with TRBD2 identical over 9 bases. The CDR3 runs 18 residues. J lost 0 bases, V lost 2 bases, and 7 bases had no gene match. CDR3 nucleotide sequence: TGTGCCAGCAGTTTACGCGGCGGGAGGGACTCGAACACCGGGGAGCTGTTTTTT. This gives the protein CASSLRGGRDSNTGELFF.